Detailed here is one T cell receptor (beta chain). Sequenced by immunoSEQ multiplex PCR; TCRdb stores in-frame clones only, minus some. The repertoire holds about 310,000 clones, with around 90% as singletons. After removal of 4 bases from V and 4 bases from J, the junction contained 6 bases not matched to a gene. The CDR3 covers 15 residues. From germline, CDR1 is ENHRY and CDR2 SYGVKD. This record belongs to a study of blood T cell repertoires in COVID-19. The sequencing sample was made of PBMCs or T cells enriched from blood (not recorded which). The clonotype comes from a woman under 30 who had recovered from COVID-19. V is TRBV10-3 and J is TRBJ1-2; 10 bases map to TRBD1. The CDR3 loop is CAISGAGTGVYGYTF. CDR3 sequence (DNA): TGTGCCATCAGTGGGGCCGGGACAGGGGTCTATGGCTACACCTTC.